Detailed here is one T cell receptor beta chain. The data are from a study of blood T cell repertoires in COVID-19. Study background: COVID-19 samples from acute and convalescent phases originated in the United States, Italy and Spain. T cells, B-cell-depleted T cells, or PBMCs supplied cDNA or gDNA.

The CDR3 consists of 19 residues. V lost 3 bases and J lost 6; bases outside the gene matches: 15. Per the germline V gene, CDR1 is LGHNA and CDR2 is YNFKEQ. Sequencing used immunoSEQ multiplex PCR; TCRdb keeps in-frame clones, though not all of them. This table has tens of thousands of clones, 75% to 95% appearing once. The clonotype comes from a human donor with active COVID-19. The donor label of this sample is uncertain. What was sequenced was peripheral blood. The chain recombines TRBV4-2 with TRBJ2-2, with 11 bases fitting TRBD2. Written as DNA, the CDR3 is TGTGCCAGCAGCCACTCCTGGGGGCTAGCGGGGGGTAGCCCCGGGGAGCTGTTTTTT. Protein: CASSHSWGLAGGSPGELFF.